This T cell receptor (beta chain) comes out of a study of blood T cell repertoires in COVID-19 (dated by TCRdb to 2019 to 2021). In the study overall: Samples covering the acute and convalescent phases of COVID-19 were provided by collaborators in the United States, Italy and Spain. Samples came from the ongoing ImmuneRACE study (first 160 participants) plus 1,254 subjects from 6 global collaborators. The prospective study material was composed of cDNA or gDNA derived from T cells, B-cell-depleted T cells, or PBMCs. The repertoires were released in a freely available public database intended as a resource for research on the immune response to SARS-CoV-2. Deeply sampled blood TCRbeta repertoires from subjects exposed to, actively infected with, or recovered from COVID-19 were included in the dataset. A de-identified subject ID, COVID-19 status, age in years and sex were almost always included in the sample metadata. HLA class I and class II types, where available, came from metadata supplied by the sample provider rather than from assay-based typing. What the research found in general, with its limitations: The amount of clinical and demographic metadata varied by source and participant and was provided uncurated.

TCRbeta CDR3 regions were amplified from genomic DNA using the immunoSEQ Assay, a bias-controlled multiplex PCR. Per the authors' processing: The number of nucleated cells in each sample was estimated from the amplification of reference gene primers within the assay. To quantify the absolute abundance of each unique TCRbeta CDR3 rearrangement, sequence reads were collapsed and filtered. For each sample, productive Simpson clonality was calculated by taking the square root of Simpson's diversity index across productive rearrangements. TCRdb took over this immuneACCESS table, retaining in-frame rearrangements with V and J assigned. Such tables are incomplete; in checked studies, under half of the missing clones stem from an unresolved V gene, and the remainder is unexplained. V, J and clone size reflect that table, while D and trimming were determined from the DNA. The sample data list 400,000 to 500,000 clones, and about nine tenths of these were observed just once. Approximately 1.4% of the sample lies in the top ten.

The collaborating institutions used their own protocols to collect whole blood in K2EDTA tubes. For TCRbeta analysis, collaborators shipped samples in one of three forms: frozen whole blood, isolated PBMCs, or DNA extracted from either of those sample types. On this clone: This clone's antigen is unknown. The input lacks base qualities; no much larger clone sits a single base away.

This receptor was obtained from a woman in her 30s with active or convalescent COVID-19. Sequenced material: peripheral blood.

The CDR3 corresponds to CASSDGLRTNTEAFF. The nucleotides are TGCGCCAGCAGTGATGGACTCCGAACGAACACTGAAGCTTTCTTT. This receptor chain uses TRBV10-2 and TRBJ1-1; the D gene identity is not certain. The CDR3 sequence holds 15 residues, the cysteine and phenylalanine included. Just CDR3 DNA is preserved here, 45 bases in frame from base 1. CDR1 and CDR2 are read off the germline V gene as WSHSY and SAAADI. V is pared back by 3 bases and J by 1 base, with 12 bases lying between the germline termini.